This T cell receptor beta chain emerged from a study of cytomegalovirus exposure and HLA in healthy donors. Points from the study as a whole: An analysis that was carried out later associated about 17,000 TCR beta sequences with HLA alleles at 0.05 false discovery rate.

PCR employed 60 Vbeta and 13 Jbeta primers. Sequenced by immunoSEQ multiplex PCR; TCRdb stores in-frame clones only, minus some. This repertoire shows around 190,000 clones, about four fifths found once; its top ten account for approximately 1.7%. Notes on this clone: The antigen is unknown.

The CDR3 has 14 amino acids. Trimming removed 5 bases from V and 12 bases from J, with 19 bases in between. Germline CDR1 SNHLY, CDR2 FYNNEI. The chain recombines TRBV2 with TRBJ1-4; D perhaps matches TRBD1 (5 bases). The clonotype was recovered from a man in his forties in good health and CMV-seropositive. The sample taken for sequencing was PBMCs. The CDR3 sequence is CASSLQAGISQLFF. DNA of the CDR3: TGTGCCAGCAGTCTACAGGCAGGGATTAGTCAACTGTTTTTT.